This record concerns one T cell receptor beta chain sequence. Participants were aged about 18 to 100 years from about two dozen US areas. The study assigned cohorts using participant-reported clinical history. The sample originates from a study of blood T cell repertoires in COVID-19. Study-wide background: Sources were T cells, B-cell-depleted T cells, or PBMCs; the material itself was cDNA or gDNA.

Original processing methods: Estimates of nucleated cell counts were drawn from the amplification of reference gene primers. Repertoires were generated with immunoSEQ multiplex PCR, while TCRdb's copy carries only in-frame clones and drops some. Clonal size and the V and J genes are those of that table, whereas D and trimming came from the DNA. Here the sample spans 250,000 to 350,000 clones, 90% being singletons. This CDR3 comprises 15 residues. The ends were cut back, 1 base at V and 5 bases at J, with 12 bases in the middle. Looked up from germline, CDR1 is MGHRA and CDR2 is YSYEKL. The chain uses TRBV4-1 and TRBJ2-1; a possible D gene is TRBD2 (5 bases). The clonotype comes from a woman between 18 and 30 years old with acute COVID-19. The sequencing sample was made of PBMCs or T cells enriched from blood (not recorded which). CDR3 bases: TGCGCCAGCAGCCAAGCTAGCCACGAGGACAATGAGCAGTTCTTC. Translating gives CASSQASHEDNEQFF.